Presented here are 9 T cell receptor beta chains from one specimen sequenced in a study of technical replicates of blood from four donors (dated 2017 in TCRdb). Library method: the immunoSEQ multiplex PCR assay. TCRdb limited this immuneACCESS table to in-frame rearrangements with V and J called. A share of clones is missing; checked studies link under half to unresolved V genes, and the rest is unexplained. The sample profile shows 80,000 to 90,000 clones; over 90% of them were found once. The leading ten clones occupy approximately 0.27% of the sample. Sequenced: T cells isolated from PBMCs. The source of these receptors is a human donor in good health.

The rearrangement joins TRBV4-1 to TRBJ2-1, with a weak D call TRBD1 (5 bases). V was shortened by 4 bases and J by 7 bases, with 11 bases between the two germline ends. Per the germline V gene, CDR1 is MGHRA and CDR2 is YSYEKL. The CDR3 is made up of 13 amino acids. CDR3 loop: CASSRGQGNEQFF. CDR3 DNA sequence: TGCGCCAGCAGCCGCGGCCAGGGTAATGAGCAGTTCTTC.

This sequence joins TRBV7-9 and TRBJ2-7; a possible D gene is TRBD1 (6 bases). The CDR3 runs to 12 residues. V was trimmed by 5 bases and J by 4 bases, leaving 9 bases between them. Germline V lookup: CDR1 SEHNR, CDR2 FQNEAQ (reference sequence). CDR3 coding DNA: TGTGCCAGCAGCCAGGGGTTGTACGAGCAGTACTTC. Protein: CASSQGLYEQYF.

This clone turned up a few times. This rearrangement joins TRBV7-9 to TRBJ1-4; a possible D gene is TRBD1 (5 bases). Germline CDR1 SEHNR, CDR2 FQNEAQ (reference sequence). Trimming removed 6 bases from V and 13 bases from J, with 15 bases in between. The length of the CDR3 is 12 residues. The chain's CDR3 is CASRRGGTGLFF. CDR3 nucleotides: TGTGCCAGCAGGCGGGGCGGGACTGGACTGTTTTTT.

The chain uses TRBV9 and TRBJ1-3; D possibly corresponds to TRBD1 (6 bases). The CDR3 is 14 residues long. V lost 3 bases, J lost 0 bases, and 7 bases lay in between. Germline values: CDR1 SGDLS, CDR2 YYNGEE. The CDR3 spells CASSGTASGNTIYF. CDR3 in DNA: TGTGCCAGCAGCGGGACAGCCTCTGGAAACACCATATATTTT.

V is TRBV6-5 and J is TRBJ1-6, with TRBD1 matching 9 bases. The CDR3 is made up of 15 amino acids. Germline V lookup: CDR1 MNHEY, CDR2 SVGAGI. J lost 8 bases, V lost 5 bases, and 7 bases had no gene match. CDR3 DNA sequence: TGTGCCAGCAGTGGACAGGGGAATTCCGATTCACCCCTCCACTTT. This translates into CASSGQGNSDSPLHF.

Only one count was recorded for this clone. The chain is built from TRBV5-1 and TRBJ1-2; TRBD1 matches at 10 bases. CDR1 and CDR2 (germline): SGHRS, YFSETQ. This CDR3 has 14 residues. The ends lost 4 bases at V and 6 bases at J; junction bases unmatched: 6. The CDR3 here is CASSPTGTGDGYTF. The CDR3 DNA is TGCGCCAGCAGCCCTACCGGGACAGGGGATGGCTACACCTTC.

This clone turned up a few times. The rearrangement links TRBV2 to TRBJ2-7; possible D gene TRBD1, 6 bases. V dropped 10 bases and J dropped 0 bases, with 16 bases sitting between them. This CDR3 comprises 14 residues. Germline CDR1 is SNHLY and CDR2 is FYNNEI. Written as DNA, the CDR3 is TGTGCCACCACCCCAGGGGCGCCCTCCTACGAGCAGTACTTC. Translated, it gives CATTPGAPSYEQYF.

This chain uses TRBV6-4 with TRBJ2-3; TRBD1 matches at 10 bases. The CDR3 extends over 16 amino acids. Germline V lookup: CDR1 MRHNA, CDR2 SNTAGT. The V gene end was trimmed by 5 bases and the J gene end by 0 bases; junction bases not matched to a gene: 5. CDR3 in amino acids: CASSNGQGDSTDTQYF. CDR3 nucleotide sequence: TGTGCCAGCAGTAACGGACAGGGGGATAGCACAGATACGCAGTATTTT.

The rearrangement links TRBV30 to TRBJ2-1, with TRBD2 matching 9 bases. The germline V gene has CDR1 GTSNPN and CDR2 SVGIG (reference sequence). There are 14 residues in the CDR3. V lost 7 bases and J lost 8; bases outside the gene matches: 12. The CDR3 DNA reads TGTGCCTCTGCCGGAGCGGGGGGAAGCCATGAGCAGTTCTTC. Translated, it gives CASAGAGGSHEQFF.